This T cell receptor (beta chain) was obtained from a study of beta chain features in type 1 diabetes. As for the study in general: Age and gender were similar between patients and healthy donors, as were cell yields.

Findings of the study overall: Within each of all four CD4+ subsets, Type 1 diabetes patients had TCRB CDR3s that were moderately but significantly shorter.

Of the isolated RNA, all was reverse transcribed, and so the sequenced material was expressed TCRB transcripts. The table came from immunoSEQ multiplex PCR; TCRdb's copy has only in-frame clones and leaves some out. The sample records 200,000 to 250,000 clones, 9.6% being singletons. This clone was recorded a few times. Antigen specificity is unknown. CDR3 size: 14 residues. V was clipped by 0 bases and J by 2 bases; unmatched bases: 4. CDR1 and CDR2 from the germline V gene are GTSNPN and SVGIG (reference sequence). V and J are TRBV30 and TRBJ2-7; 7 bases line up with TRBD2. The source of this sequence is a woman between 18 and 29 years old in good health. Specimen: naive CD4+ T cells from blood. The CDR3 region is CAWSVGGSTYEQYF. CDR3 nucleotide sequence: TGTGCCTGGAGTGTTGGCGGGAGTACCTACGAGCAGTACTTC.